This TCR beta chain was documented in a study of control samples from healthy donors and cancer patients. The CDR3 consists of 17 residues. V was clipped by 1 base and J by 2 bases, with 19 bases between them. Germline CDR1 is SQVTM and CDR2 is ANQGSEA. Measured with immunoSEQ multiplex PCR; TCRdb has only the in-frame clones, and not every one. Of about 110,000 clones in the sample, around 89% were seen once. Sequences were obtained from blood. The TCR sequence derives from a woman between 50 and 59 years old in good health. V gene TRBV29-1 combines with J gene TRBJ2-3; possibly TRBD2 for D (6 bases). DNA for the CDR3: TGCAGCGTTGAAGGCCCTTTACTAGCCCCATCCACAGATACGCAGTATTTT. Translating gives CSVEGPLLAPSTDTQYF.